This T cell receptor (beta chain) was sequenced in a study of blood T cell repertoires in COVID-19. About the research overall: The United States, Italy and Spain supplied acute and convalescent COVID-19 samples. The analysed material was cDNA or gDNA that came from T cells, B-cell-depleted T cells, or PBMCs.

Germline CDR1 reads KGHSH; CDR2 reads LQKENI. After removal of 0 bases from V and 0 bases from J, the junction contained 5 bases not matched to a gene. The CDR3 runs to 17 residues. In the study's own analysis: It was from reference gene primer amplification that nucleated cell counts were estimated. The data were produced by immunoSEQ multiplex PCR, yet TCRdb's version contains in-frame clones alone and is incomplete. That table gives V, J and clone size, and the DNA gave D and trimming. The table records about 260,000 clones, about nine tenths of them present only once. This clonotype was obtained from a woman in her thirties or forties who had recovered from COVID-19. Specimen: peripheral blood. The V and J genes are TRBV18 and TRBJ2-1, with 7 nucleotides matching TRBD1. The CDR3 DNA is TGTGCCAGCTCACCACCGAAGGGGGCAAGCTCCTACAATGAGCAGTTCTTC. The encoded protein is CASSPPKGASSYNEQFF.